The T cell receptor beta chain under discussion was sequenced for a study of cytomegalovirus exposure and HLA in healthy donors. The CDR3 extends over 12 amino acids. Between the trimmed V and J ends, which lost 2 bases and 0 bases, there was a span of 4 bases. Looked up from germline, CDR1 is GTSNPN and CDR2 is SVGIG (reference sequence). Study conclusions and caveats: Further analysis, carried out later, found HLA-associated TCR beta chains more clonally expanded than equally common other chains.

The PCR employed 60 Vbeta primers together with 13 Jbeta primers. Using immunoSEQ multiplex PCR, the repertoire was profiled, and TCRdb retains in-frame clones only, with some absent. This sample yields about 110,000 clones, of which about 81% are seen a single time; approximately 2.6% belongs to the top ten. Of note for this clone: Its target is not known.

The sequence was collected from a man aged 30 to 45 in good health and CMV-seropositive. The sequenced sample consisted of PBMCs. The rearrangement links TRBV30 to TRBJ2-5; D unresolved. The CDR3 protein is CAWSPYQETQYF. The CDR3 DNA reads TGTGCCTGGAGTCCCTACCAAGAGACCCAGTACTTC.